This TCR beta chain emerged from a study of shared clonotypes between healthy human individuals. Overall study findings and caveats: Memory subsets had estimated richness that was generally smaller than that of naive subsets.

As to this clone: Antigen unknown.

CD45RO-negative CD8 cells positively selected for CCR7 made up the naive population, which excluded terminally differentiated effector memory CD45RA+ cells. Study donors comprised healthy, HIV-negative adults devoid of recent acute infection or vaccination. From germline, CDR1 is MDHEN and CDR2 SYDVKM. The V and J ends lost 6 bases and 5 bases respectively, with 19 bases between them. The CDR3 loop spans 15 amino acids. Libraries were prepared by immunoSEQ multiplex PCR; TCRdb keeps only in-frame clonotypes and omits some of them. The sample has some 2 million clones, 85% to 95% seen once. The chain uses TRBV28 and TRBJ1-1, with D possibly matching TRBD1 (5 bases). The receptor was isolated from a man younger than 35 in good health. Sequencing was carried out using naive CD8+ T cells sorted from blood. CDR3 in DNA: TGTGCCAGCAGAAACCCCAGGGCCGGGGGGACTGAAGCTTTCTTT. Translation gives CASRNPRAGGTEAFF.